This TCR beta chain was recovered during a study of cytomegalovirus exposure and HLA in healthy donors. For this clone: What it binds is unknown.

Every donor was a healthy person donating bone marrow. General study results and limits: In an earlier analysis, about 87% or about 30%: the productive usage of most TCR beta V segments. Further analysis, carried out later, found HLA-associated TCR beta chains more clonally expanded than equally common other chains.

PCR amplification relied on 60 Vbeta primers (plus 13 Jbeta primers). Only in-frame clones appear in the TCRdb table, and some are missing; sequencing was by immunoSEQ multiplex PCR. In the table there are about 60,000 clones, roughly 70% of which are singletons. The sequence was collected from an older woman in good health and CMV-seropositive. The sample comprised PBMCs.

CDR3 sequence: CASSALPGQPQHF. The CDR3, as DNA: TGTGCCAGTAGTGCCCTGCCCGGGCAGCCCCAGCATTTT. The chain links TRBV19 to TRBJ1-5; no firm D call. Trimming removed 5 bases at V and 7 bases at J, with 12 bases between. Germline loops: CDR1 LNHDA, CDR2 SQIVND (reference sequence). This CDR3 has 13 residues.